Following are 6 T cell receptor beta chains from one sample sequenced in a study of regulatory T cells in long-lasting Graves disease. Time point in this sample: newly diagnosed GD, antithyroid drugs for less than 3 months. The TCR library used RNA extracted from PBMCs. Building the TCR beta libraries relied on iRepertoire HTBI primers, and CDR3 regions underwent Arm-PCR. Via MiXCR, TCRdb re-called the multiplex PCR reads, giving one row per CDR3 protein. Here the sample spans a few hundred thousand distinct CDR3 sequences, about a sixth being singletons. These data also formed part of another study, on T cells in Graves' hyperthyroidism and ophthalmopathy.

Sequencing used peripheral blood mononuclear cells (PBMCs), obtained at new diagnosis, from a patient treated with antithyroid drugs. Every receptor here comes from a man in his forties with Graves disease.

This clonotype was counted only a few times. The rearrangement links TRBV29-1 to TRBJ2-3; the match to TRBD2 covers 15 bases. Germline V gives CDR1 SQVTM, CDR2 ANQGSEA. CDR3 length: 17 residues. V gave up 6 bases and J gave up 4 bases; unmatched junction bases: 11. The CDR3 protein is CSVRGTSGGTSADTQYF. The CDR3 DNA reads TGCAGCGTCCGCGGGACTAGCGGGGGGACTAGCGCAGATACGCAGTATTTT.

This clonotype was observed a handful of times. This chain connects TRBV6-1 to TRBJ1-6; TRBD1 aligns across 9 bases. With 4 bases clipped from V and 10 bases from J, the junction kept 5 bases outside the gene matches. This CDR3 has 14 residues. Germline values: CDR1 MNHNS, CDR2 SASEGT. Written as DNA, the CDR3 is TGTGCCAGCAGTGTTGGACAGGGGAGGTCACCCCTCCACTTT. Translated: CASSVGQGRSPLHF.

V is TRBV4-2 and J is TRBJ2-5; possible D gene TRBD2, 7 bases. The CDR3 extends over 18 amino acids. CDR1 and CDR2 (germline): LGHNA, YNFKEQ. V was shortened by 4 bases and J by 2 bases, with 23 bases between the two germline ends. CDR3: CASSPEGGLAGVQETQYF. DNA for the CDR3: TGTGCCAGCAGCCCAGAGGGGGGCCTGGCGGGGGTTCAAGAGACCCAGTACTTC.

Many counts were recorded for this clonotype. The chain carries TRBV2 and TRBJ1-2; D call uncertain. The V end lost 2 bases, the J end lost 2 bases, and 6 bases lay between the germline ends. CDR3 length: 13 residues. Germline loops: CDR1 SNHLY, CDR2 FYNNEI. The CDR3 spells CASSELSNYGYTF. In DNA, the CDR3 is TGTGCCAGCAGTGAACTGTCCAACTATGGCTACACCTTC.

The rearrangement uses TRBV4-1 and TRBJ1-5; D is uncertain. The CDR3 length is 14 residues. Per the germline V gene, CDR1 is MGHRA and CDR2 is YSYEKL. V was cut by 1 base and J by 1 base, with 5 bases left in between. The CDR3 nucleotides read TGCGCCAGCAGCCAAGTACAGAGCAATCAGCCCCAGCATTTT. Its translation: CASSQVQSNQPQHF.

This clonotype was detected ten times or more. This sequence joins TRBV5-1 and TRBJ1-2; 8 bases fit TRBD1. Germline values: CDR1 SGHRS, CDR2 YFSETQ. The CDR3 loop spans 16 amino acids. V shed 1 base and J 6 bases; nucleotides not matched to a gene: 11. The CDR3 sequence: CASSLWATGGKDGYTF. DNA for the CDR3: TGCGCCAGCAGCTTGTGGGCTACAGGGGGGAAGGATGGCTACACCTTC.